This TCR beta chain was recovered during a study of beta chain features in type 1 diabetes. Study conclusions and caveats: Still unanswered here is whether HLA type influences TCRB rearrangement. Over-representation of high TCR-expressing cells was a possible consequence of cDNA sequencing.

The CDR3 consists of 17 residues. The V and J ends lost 5 bases and 0 bases, in that order; junction bases with no gene match: 11. Germline assignment: CDR1 SGHAT and CDR2 FQNNGV. Remarks on this clone: Its cognate antigen is unknown.

The entirety of the isolated RNA underwent reverse transcription, so expressed TCRB transcripts were sequenced. Only in-frame clones appear in the TCRdb table, and some are missing; sequencing was by immunoSEQ multiplex PCR. The table includes over 120,000 clones, 10% detected once. The TCR originated in a man aged 18 to 30 in good health. The sample consisted of naive CD4+ T cells from blood. The rearrangement links TRBV11-2 to TRBJ2-5; TRBD2 matches 8 bases. The CDR3 DNA follows: TGTGCCAGCAGCCTCGTACCGGGACTAGAGTACCAAGAGACCCAGTACTTC. It is translated as CASSLVPGLEYQETQYF.